A single T cell receptor beta chain is shown here with its context. The data belong to a study of blood T cells in healthy people across ages. In germline, CDR1 is SGHRS, CDR2 YFSETQ. The length of the CDR3 is 15 residues. The germline V and J ends were trimmed by 0 bases and 0 bases, with 7 bases remaining between them. Sample-barcoded 5' priming and a J-beta primer mix drove a second PCR of about 6 to 12 cycles. TCRdb ran MiXCR on the 5' RACE reads and lists one entry per CDR3 protein. The table records 450,000 to 700,000 distinct CDR3 sequences, 25% to 30% of them present only once. Sequenced material: blood. The chain uses TRBV5-1 and TRBJ1-5, with D possibly TRBD1 on 5 matching bases. The clonotype comes from a woman aged 70 to 79 in good health. For the CDR3, the DNA is TGCGCCAGCAGCTTGGGAGGGGATAGCAATCAGCCCCAGCATTTT. It specifies CASSLGGDSNQPQHF.